The clone carrying this TCR beta chain was seen just once. CDR3 length equals 13 residues. The germline CDR1 and CDR2 sequences are LNHDA and SQIVND (reference sequence). The trim removed 5 bases at V and 6 bases at J, leaving 5 bases unmatched. Positively selected for CCR7, the CD45RO-negative cells used as naive CD8 cells excluded terminally differentiated effector memory CD45RA+ cells. Every one of the donors was a Caucasian adult that lived in Nashville, Tennessee. These data belong to a study of shared clonotypes between healthy human individuals. Study processing details: Owing to the provision of junction-only sequences devoid of quality scores by immunoSEQ, filtering differed. Profiled with immunoSEQ multiplex PCR; TCRdb holds only in-frame clones, not every one. The V and J calls and clone size were taken over from that table, and D and trimming were inferred from the DNA. The table shows approximately 2,000,000 clones, with over 85% occurring only once.

The sequenced sample consisted of naive CD8+ T cells from PBMCs. The sequence was obtained from a man aged 18 to 30 in good health. Some clones in this sample may be carry-over from other donors' samples. This chain joins TRBV19 and TRBJ2-7; 9 positions agree with TRBD1. Here the CDR3 reads CASSAQDRGEQYF. The CDR3 DNA sequence: TGTGCCAGTAGTGCCCAGGACAGGGGCGAGCAGTACTTC.